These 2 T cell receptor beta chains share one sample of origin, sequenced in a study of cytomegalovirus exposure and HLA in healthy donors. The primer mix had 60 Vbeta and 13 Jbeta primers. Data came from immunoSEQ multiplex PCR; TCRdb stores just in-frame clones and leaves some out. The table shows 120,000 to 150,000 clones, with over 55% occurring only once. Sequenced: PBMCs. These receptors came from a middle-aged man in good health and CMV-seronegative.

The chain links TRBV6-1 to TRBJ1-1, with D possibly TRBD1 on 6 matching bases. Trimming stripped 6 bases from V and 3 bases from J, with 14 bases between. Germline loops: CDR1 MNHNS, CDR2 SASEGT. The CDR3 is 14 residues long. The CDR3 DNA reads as TGTGCCAGCAGCCTTAAGAGGACAGACACTGAAGCTTTCTTT. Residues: CASSLKRTDTEAFF.

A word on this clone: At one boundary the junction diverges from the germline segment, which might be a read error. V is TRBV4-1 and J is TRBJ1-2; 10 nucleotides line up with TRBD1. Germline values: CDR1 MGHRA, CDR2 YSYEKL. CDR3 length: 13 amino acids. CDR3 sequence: CASSLGTGDGYPF. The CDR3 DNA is TGCGCCAGCAGCCTGGGGACAGGGGATGGCTACCCCTTC.